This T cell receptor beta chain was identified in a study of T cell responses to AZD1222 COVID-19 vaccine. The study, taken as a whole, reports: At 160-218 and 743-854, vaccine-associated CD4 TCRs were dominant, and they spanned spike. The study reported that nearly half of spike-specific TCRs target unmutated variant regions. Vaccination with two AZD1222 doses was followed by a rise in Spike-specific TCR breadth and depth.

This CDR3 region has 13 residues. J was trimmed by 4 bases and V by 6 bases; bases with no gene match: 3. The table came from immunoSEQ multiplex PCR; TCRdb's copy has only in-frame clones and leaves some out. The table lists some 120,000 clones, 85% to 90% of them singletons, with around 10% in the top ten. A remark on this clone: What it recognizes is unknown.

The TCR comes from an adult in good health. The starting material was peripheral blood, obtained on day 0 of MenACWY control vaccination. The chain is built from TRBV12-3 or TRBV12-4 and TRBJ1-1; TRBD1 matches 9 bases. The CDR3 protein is CASRMTGGTEAFF. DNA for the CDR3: TGTGCCAGCAGGATGACAGGGGGCACTGAAGCTTTCTTT.